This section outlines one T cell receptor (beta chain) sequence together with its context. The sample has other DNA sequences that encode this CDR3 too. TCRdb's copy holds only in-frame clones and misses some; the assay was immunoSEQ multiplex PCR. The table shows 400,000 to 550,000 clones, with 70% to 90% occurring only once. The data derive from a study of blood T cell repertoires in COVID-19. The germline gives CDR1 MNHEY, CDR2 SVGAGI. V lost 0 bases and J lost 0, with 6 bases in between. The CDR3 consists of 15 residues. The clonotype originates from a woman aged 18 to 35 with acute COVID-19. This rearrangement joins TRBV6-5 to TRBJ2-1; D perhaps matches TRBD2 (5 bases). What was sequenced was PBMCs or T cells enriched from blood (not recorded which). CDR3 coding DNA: TGTGCCAGCAGTTACTCGGGGAGCTCCTACAATGAGCAGTTCTTC. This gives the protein CASSYSGSSYNEQFF.